A single sample is the source of the 27 T cell receptor beta chains below, sequenced in a study of blood T cell repertoires in COVID-19. The method was immunoSEQ multiplex PCR; TCRdb's version includes in-frame clones alone and lacks a portion of them. Of about 110,000 clones listed, roughly 82% were seen once; the top ten hold about 15%. The sample was peripheral blood. These receptors came from an older woman with acute or convalescent COVID-19.

This chain links TRBV28 with TRBJ1-4; D is unresolved. There are 13 residues in the CDR3. Germline V lookup: CDR1 MDHEN, CDR2 SYDVKM. V shed 2 bases and J shed 8 bases, with 9 bases lying between them. CDR3 sequence reads: CASSLNLLEKLFF. The CDR3 DNA is TGTGCCAGCAGTTTAAACCTACTAGAAAAACTGTTTTTT.

V is TRBV7-2 and J is TRBJ1-3; D is perhaps TRBD1 (5 bases). Trimming left V 1 base short and J 2 bases short, with 12 bases between. CDR1 and CDR2 (germline): SGHTA, FQGNSA. The CDR3 is 16 residues long. Here the CDR3 reads CASSLGPPGAGNTIYF. The CDR3 DNA sequence: TGTGCCAGCAGCTTAGGGCCTCCGGGGGCTGGAAACACCATATATTTT.

The chain has TRBV7-9 and TRBJ2-7, with D possibly TRBD1 on 5 matching bases. With 2 bases removed from V and 0 bases from J, the gap between germline ends came to 11 bases. Germline CDR1 and CDR2: SEHNR and FQNEAQ (reference sequence). The CDR3 runs to 15 residues. The CDR3 spells CASSLSGQLSYEQYF. In DNA, the CDR3 is TGTGCCAGCAGCTTATCAGGACAACTCTCCTACGAGCAGTACTTC. Full variable domain (missing parts from reference TRBV7-9 and TRBJ2-7): DTGVSQNPRHKITKRGQNVTFRCDPISEHNRLYWYRQTLGQGPEFLTYFQNEAQLEKSRLLSDRFSAERPKGSFSTLEIQRTEQGDSAMYLCASSLSGQLSYEQYFGPGTRLTVT.

V usage is TRBV6-5 and J usage is TRBJ1-4; weak D call: TRBD1 (6 bases). V was pared by 4 bases and J by 10 bases, with 22 bases between. The CDR3 loop spans 16 amino acids. Germline V gene lookup returns CDR1 MNHEY and CDR2 SVGAGI. The CDR3 spells CASSFRGSQSNPKLFF. Written as DNA, the CDR3 is TGTGCCAGCAGTTTCAGGGGCTCCCAATCGAATCCAAAACTGTTTTTT.

In its sample, this clone was seen a few times. V and J are TRBV6-1 and TRBJ1-2, with TRBD1 matching over 9 bases. CDR1 is MNHNS, CDR2 SASEGT, per germline. The V segment lost 4 bases and the J segment 3 bases; nucleotides outside the gene matches: 9. The CDR3 is 16 amino acids. CDR3 in amino acids: CASSAVGQGGYYGYTF. CDR3 in DNA: TGTGCCAGCAGTGCTGTGGGACAGGGAGGGTACTATGGCTACACCTTC.

This chain links TRBV19 with TRBJ2-1, with a tentative D call TRBD1 (6 bases). The V end lost 5 bases, the J end lost 12 bases, and 17 bases lay between the germline ends. From germline, CDR1 is LNHDA and CDR2 SQIVND (reference sequence). CDR3 length: 13 amino acids. The CDR3 spells CASSLGPLGGQFF. Here the CDR3 DNA reads TGTGCCAGTAGTCTGGGACCCCTAGGGGGGCAGTTCTTC.

This rearrangement joins TRBV3-1 (or the pseudogene TRBV3-2) to TRBJ2-2; 7 bases fit TRBD1. V was clipped by 5 bases and J by 7 bases; unmatched bases: 13. The germline V gene has CDR1 LGHDT and CDR2 YNNKEL (reference sequence). The CDR3 length is 16 residues. CDR3 protein: CASSYAQTGRSGELFF. The CDR3 DNA sequence: TGTGCCAGCAGCTACGCACAGACAGGGCGGAGCGGGGAGCTGTTTTTT.

This clone came up a few times. This chain uses TRBV4-1 with TRBJ1-1, with 10 bases identical to TRBD1. The junction had 7 bases not matched to a gene; V was cut back by 4 bases and J by 5 bases. Germline CDR1 and CDR2: MGHRA and YSYEKL. The CDR3 runs 15 residues. DNA for the CDR3: TGCGCCAGCAGCCCGGGACAGGGGCCGAGGACTGAAGCTTTCTTT. Translating gives CASSPGQGPRTEAFF.

In nucleotides, the CDR3 is TGTGCCAGCAGTTACGGCCAGGATAGCAATCAGCCCCAGCATTTT. The encoded protein is CASSYGQDSNQPQHF. V is TRBV6-6 and J is TRBJ1-5; no firm D call. Germline CDR1 and CDR2: MNHNY and SVGAGI (reference sequence). The germline V and J ends were trimmed by 2 bases and 0 bases, with 8 bases remaining between them. The CDR3 loop spans 15 amino acids.

The CDR3 nucleotides read TGTGCCAGCAGCGTCGAGGATGAGCAGTTCTTC. Translation gives CASSVEDEQFF. This chain connects TRBV9 to TRBJ2-1; D unresolved. The V and J ends lost 2 bases and 8 bases respectively, with 5 bases between them. The germline V gene has CDR1 SGDLS and CDR2 YYNGEE. The CDR3 runs to 11 residues. Based on the CDR3 plus reference TRBV9 and TRBJ2-1, the full variable domain is DSGVTQTPKHLITATGQRVTLRCSPRSGDLSVYWYQQSLDQGLQFLIQYYNGEERAKGNILERFSAQQFPDLHSELNLSSLELGDSALYFCASSVEDEQFFGPGTRLTVL.

The chain has TRBV6-5 and TRBJ1-2; 10 bases line up with TRBD1. Looked up from germline, CDR1 is MNHEY and CDR2 is SVGAGI. J lost 5 bases, V lost 2 bases, and 5 bases had no gene match. CDR3 size: 15 residues. The CDR3 DNA reads TGTGCCAGCAGTTACGGGACAGGGGTAGGGTATGGCTACACCTTC. It yields the protein CASSYGTGVGYGYTF.

This clone appeared once. The rearrangement uses TRBV12-3 or TRBV12-4 and TRBJ1-5; TRBD1 matches 8 bases. The CDR3 has 13 amino acids. The J segment lost 5 bases and the V segment lost 3 bases, leaving 0 bases of the junction unmatched. CDR3 DNA sequence: TGTGCCAGCAGTTTGACAGGGGATCAGCCCCAGCATTTT. Translating gives CASSLTGDQPQHF.

The CDR3 spells CASRAPGWSTEAFF. The CDR3 coding sequence is TGTGCCAGCAGAGCCCCAGGGTGGAGCACTGAAGCTTTCTTT. The chain employs TRBV6-5 and TRBJ1-1, with TRBD1 as a possible D gene (5 bases). Trimming cost V 6 bases and J 4 bases, with 15 bases left between them. Germline CDR1 reads MNHEY; CDR2 reads SVGAGI. The CDR3 covers 14 residues.

The count of this clone is one. The CDR3 DNA is TGTGCCAGCAGCCAGACTGAGTTCCAAGAGACCCAGTACTTC. Translated: CASSQTEFQETQYF. This chain links TRBV5-4 with TRBJ2-5; unclear D gene. Germline lookup yields CDR1 SGHNT and CDR2 YYREEE (reference sequence). The length of the CDR3 is 14 residues. V lost 4 bases and J 1 base, leaving 11 bases between the germline ends.

On this clone: Other DNA sequences in this specimen translate into the identical CDR3. The chain recombines TRBV7-8 with TRBJ1-5, with 7 bases aligning to TRBD1. V trimming: 5 bases; J trimming: 2 bases; junction bases outside the gene matches: 3. Germline assignment: CDR1 SGHVS and CDR2 FQNEAQ. The CDR3 runs to 14 residues. CDR3 DNA: TGTGCCAGCAGCCTCCAGGGGGGCAATCAGCCCCAGCATTTT. Protein product: CASSLQGGNQPQHF.

The J gene is TRBJ2-4, the V gene TRBV7-9; tentatively, D is TRBD2 (5 bases). Germline lookup yields CDR1 SEHNR and CDR2 FQNEAQ (reference sequence). There are 15 residues in the CDR3. Trimming removed 0 bases at V and 1 base at J, with 7 bases between. This CDR3 is CASSLATGAKNIQYF. As DNA, the CDR3 is TGTGCCAGCAGCTTAGCTACGGGGGCCAAAAACATTCAGTACTTC.

This clone was seen a handful of times. The V call is TRBV27, the J call TRBJ1-5, with D maybe TRBD1 (5 bases). The CDR3 extends over 12 amino acids. Germline V lookup: CDR1 MNHEY, CDR2 SMNVEV (reference sequence). V lost 8 bases and J 6 bases, leaving 11 bases between the germline ends. The CDR3 nucleotides are TGTGCCAGCGGCCTCGGGGGTCAGCCCCAGCATTTT. Its translation: CASGLGGQPQHF.

This clone was found once. The chain has TRBV3-1 (or the pseudogene TRBV3-2) and TRBJ2-1, with 10 positions matching TRBD2. Germline V gene sequence: CDR1 LGHDT, CDR2 YNNKEL (reference sequence). J gave up 7 bases and V 5 bases, and 5 bases lay outside the gene matches. The CDR3 loop spans 14 amino acids. The chain's CDR3 is CASSSGLAFNEQFF. The DNA of the CDR3 is TGTGCCAGCAGCTCGGGACTAGCGTTTAATGAGCAGTTCTTC.

This rearrangement joins TRBV5-4 to TRBJ2-5; 13 bases map to TRBD2. J gave up 2 bases and V 0 bases, and 7 bases lay outside the gene matches. From germline, CDR1 is SGHNT and CDR2 YYREEE (reference sequence). The CDR3 totals 18 residues. CDR3 in DNA: TGTGCCAGCAGCTTGGGGACTAGCGGGGGAACCAGTCAAGAGACCCAGTACTTC. Translating gives CASSLGTSGGTSQETQYF.

The rearrangement links TRBV6-5 to TRBJ2-1, with TRBD1 identical over 8 bases. Trimming removed 5 bases from V and 2 bases from J; junction bases left unmatched: 5. CDR3 length: 15 residues. Germline V CDR1 and CDR2: MNHEY, SVGAGI. CDR3 amino acids: CASSTGQGPYNEQFF. The DNA for the CDR3 is TGTGCCAGCAGTACTGGACAGGGACCCTACAATGAGCAGTTCTTC.

This rearrangement joins TRBV7-3 to TRBJ1-1; 8 bases map to TRBD1. CDR3 length: 16 residues. The germline V gene has CDR1 SGHTA and CDR2 FQGTGA. Losses at the gene ends were 5 bases for V and 1 base for J; bases not matched to a gene: 9. The CDR3 region is CASSRLTGERNTEAFF. The CDR3 bases are TGTGCCAGCAGCCGACTGACAGGGGAAAGGAACACTGAAGCTTTCTTT.

This clone is a singleton in its sample. The CDR3 loop is CASSYYQRGRETQYF. CDR3 coding DNA: TGTGCCAGCAGTTACTACCAGCGGGGGCGGGAGACCCAGTACTTC. The rearrangement uses TRBV6-5 and TRBJ2-5; 8 nucleotides line up with TRBD2. V shed 1 base, J shed 5 bases, and the junction held 6 bases outside the gene matches. Looked up from germline, CDR1 is MNHEY and CDR2 is SVGAGI. The CDR3 consists of 15 residues.

This rearrangement joins TRBV29-1 to TRBJ2-7; D may be TRBD1 (5 bases). The length of the CDR3 is 12 residues. V lost 4 bases to trimming and J lost 5 bases, with 12 bases between them. Germline CDR1 reads SQVTM; CDR2 reads ANQGSEA. In DNA form, the CDR3 reads TGCAGCGTTGGCAGGGTAGAGGACGAGCAGTACTTC. Translated, it gives CSVGRVEDEQYF.

V and J are TRBV4-2 and TRBJ1-4; 10 bases match TRBD1. The V segment lost 2 bases and the J segment 5 bases; nucleotides outside the gene matches: 2. The CDR3 is 15 residues long. Looked up from germline, CDR1 is LGHNA and CDR2 is YNFKEQ. The CDR3, as DNA: TGTGCCAGCAGCCAACGGGACAGGGGAAATGAAAAACTGTTTTTT. It is translated as CASSQRDRGNEKLFF.

A note on this clone: In the same sample, other DNA sequences code for this CDR3. The chain links TRBV5-1 to TRBJ1-2; perhaps TRBD1 as D (6 bases). Germline V gene lookup returns CDR1 SGHRS and CDR2 YFSETQ. V lost 0 bases, J lost 3 bases, and 6 bases lay in between. CDR3 length: 13 amino acids. CDR3: CASSLGQDYGYTF. CDR3 coding DNA: TGCGCCAGCAGCTTGGGACAGGACTATGGCTACACCTTC.

The gene calls are TRBV2 and TRBJ1-1, with a possible D match to TRBD1 (5 bases). The germline V gene has CDR1 SNHLY and CDR2 FYNNEI. The CDR3 length is 12 residues. V lost 6 bases, J lost 10 bases, and 15 bases lay in between. The CDR3 DNA follows: TGTGCCAGCAGCGCTGCGGGGGGTCGAGCTTTCTTT. Translated, it gives CASSAAGGRAFF.

The rearrangement joins TRBV10-3 to TRBJ1-3; tentatively, D is TRBD1 (6 bases). The V end lost 10 bases, the J end lost 3 bases, and 16 bases lay between the germline ends. This CDR3 contains 14 residues. Germline assignment: CDR1 ENHRY and CDR2 SYGVKD. CDR3 amino acids: CATRVTGNGNTIYF. CDR3 bases: TGTGCCACAAGGGTAACAGGGAATGGAAACACCATATATTTT.